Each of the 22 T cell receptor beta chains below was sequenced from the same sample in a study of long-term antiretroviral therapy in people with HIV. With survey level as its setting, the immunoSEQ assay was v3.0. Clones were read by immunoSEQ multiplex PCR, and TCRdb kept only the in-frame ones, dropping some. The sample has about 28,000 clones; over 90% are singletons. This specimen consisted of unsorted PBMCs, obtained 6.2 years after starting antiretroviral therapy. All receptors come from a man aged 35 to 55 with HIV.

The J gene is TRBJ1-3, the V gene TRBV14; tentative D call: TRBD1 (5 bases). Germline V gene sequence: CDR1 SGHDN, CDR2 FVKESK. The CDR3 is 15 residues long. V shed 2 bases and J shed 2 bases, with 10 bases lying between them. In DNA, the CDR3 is TGTGCCAGCAGCCAATTTTCGGGGGCTGGAAACACCATATATTTT. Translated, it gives CASSQFSGAGNTIYF.

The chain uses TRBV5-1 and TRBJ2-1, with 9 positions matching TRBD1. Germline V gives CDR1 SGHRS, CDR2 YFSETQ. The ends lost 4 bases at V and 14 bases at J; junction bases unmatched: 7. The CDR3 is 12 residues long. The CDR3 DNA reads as TGCGCCAGCAGCCCCGGGACAGGGAGTAAGTTCTTC. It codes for CASSPGTGSKFF. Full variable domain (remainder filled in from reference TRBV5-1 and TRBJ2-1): KAGVTQTPRYLIKTRGQQVTLSCSPISGHRSVSWYQQTPGQGLQFLFEYFSETQRNKGNFPGRFSGRQFSNSRSEMNVSTLELGDSALYLCASSPGTGSKFFGPGTRLTVL.

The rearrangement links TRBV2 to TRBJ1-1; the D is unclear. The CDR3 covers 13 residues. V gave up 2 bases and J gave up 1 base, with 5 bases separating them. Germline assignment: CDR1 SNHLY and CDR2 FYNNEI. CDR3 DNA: TGTGCCAGCAGTGAATTACGGAACACTGAAGCTTTCTTT. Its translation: CASSELRNTEAFF.

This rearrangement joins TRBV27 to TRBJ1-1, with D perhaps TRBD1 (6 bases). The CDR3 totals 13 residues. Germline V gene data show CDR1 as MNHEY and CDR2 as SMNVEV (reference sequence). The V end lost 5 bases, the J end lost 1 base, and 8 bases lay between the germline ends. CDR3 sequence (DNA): TGTGCCAGCAGTGACAGGAGGAACACTGAAGCTTTCTTT. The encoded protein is CASSDRRNTEAFF.

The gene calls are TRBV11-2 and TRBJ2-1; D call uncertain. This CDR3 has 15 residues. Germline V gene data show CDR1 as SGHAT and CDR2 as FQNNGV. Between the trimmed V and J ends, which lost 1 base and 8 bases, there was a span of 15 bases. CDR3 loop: CASSLGPGDVDEQFF. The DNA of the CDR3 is TGTGCCAGCAGCTTAGGCCCAGGTGACGTGGATGAGCAGTTCTTC.

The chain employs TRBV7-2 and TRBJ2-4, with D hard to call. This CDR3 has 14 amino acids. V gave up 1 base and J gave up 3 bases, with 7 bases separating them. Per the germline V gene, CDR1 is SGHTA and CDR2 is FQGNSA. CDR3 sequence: CASSLEGFKNIQYF. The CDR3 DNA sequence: TGTGCCAGCAGCTTAGAAGGGTTCAAAAACATTCAGTACTTC.

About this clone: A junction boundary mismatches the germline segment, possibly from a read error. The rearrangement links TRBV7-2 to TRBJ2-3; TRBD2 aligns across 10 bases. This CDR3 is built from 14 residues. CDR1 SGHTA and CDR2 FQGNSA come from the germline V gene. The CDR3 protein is CASSLAGALHTQYF. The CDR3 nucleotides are TGTGCCAGCAGCCTAGCGGGAGCCTTGCATACGCAGTATTTT.

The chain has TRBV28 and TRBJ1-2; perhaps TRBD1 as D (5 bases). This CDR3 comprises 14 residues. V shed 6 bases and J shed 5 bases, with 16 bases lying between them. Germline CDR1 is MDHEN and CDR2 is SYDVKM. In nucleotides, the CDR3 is TGTGCCAGCAGACGGGACCCCGGGGGATATGGCTACACCTTC. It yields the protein CASRRDPGGYGYTF.

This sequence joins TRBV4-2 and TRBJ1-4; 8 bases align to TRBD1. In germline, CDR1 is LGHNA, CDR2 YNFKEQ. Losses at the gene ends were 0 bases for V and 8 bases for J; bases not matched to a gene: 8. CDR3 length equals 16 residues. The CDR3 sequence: CASSQDTDRAGEKLFF. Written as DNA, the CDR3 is TGTGCCAGCAGCCAAGATACGGACAGGGCAGGGGAAAAACTGTTTTTT.

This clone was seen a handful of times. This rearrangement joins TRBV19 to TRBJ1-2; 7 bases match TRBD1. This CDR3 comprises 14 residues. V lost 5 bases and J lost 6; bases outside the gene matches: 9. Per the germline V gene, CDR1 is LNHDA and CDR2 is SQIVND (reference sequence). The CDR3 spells CASSPQGIPHGYTF. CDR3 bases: TGTGCCAGTAGTCCACAGGGGATCCCTCATGGCTACACCTTC.

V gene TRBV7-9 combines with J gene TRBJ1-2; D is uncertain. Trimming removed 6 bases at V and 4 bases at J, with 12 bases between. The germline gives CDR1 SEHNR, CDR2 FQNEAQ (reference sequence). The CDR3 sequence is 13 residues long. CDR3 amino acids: CASSSREAYGYTF. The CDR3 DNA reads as TGTGCCAGCAGTTCTAGGGAGGCCTATGGCTACACCTTC.

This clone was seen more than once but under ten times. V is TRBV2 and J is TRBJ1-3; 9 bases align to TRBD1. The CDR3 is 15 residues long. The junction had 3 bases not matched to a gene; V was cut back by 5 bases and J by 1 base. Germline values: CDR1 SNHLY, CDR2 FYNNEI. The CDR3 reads CASSKGQGSGNTIYF. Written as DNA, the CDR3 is TGTGCCAGCAGTAAGGGACAGGGATCTGGAAACACCATATATTTT.

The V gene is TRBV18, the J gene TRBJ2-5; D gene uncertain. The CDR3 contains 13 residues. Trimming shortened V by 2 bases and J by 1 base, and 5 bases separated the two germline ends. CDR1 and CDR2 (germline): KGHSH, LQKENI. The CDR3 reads CASSPVPQETQYF. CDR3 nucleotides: TGTGCCAGCTCACCAGTGCCCCAAGAGACCCAGTACTTC. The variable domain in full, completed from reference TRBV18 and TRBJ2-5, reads NAGVMQNPRHLVRRRGQEARLRCSPMKGHSHVYWYRQLPEEGLKFMVYLQKENIIDESGMPKERFSAEFPKEGPSILRIQQVVRGDSAAYFCASSPVPQETQYFGPGTRLLVL.

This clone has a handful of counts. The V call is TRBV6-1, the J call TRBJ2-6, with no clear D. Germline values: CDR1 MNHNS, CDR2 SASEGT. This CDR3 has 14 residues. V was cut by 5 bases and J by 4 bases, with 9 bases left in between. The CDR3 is CASSKLIGANVLTF. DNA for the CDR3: TGTGCCAGCAGTAAGTTGATCGGGGCCAACGTCCTGACTTTC.

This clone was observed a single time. This CDR3 reads CASSPRLAGSSQYF. CDR3 nucleotide sequence: TGTGCCAGCAGCCCCCGACTAGCGGGATCCTCCCAGTACTTC. The chain links TRBV7-2 to TRBJ2-5; TRBD2 matches at 11 bases. CDR3 size: 14 residues. V lost 5 bases to trimming and J lost 9 bases; unmatched junction nucleotides: 8. Germline CDR1 reads SGHTA; CDR2 reads FQGNSA.

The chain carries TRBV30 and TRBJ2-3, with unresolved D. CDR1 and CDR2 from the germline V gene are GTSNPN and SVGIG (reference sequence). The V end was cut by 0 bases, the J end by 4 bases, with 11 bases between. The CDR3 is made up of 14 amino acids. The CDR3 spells CAWSVRLGSDTQYF. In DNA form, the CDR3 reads TGTGCCTGGAGTGTACGTCTGGGTTCAGATACGCAGTATTTT.

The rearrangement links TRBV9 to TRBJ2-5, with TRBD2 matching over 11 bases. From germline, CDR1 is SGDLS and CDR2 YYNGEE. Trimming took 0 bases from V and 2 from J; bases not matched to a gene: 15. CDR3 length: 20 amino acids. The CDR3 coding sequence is TGTGCCAGCAGCGTAGAGGGTACCGGGACTAGCGGTGGAAGGCAAGAGACCCAGTACTTC. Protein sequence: CASSVEGTGTSGGRQETQYF.

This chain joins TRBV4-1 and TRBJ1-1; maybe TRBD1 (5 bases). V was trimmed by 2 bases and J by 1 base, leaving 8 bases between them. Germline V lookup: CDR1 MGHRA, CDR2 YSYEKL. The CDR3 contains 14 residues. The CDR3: CASSQLTGNTEAFF. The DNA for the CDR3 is TGCGCCAGCAGCCAATTAACAGGGAACACTGAAGCTTTCTTT.

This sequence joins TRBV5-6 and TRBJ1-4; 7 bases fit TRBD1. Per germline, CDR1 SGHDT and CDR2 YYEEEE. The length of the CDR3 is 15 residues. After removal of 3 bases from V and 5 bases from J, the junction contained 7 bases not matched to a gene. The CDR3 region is CASSYNPGQNEKLFF. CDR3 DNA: TGTGCCAGCAGCTACAATCCGGGACAGAATGAAAAACTGTTTTTT.

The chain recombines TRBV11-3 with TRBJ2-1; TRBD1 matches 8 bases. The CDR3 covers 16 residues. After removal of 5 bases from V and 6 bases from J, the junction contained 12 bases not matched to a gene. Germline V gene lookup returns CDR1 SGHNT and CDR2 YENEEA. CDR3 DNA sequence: TGTGCCAGCAGCGCCCGGGGTGGCAGGGGGCCCAATGAGCAGTTCTTC. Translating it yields CASSARGGRGPNEQFF. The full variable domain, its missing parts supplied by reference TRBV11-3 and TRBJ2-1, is EAGVVQSPRYKIIEKKQPVAFWCNPISGHNTLYWYLQNLGQGPELLIRYENEEAVDDSQLPKDRFSAERLKGVDSTLKIQPAELGDSAVYLCASSARGGRGPNEQFFGPGTRLTVL.

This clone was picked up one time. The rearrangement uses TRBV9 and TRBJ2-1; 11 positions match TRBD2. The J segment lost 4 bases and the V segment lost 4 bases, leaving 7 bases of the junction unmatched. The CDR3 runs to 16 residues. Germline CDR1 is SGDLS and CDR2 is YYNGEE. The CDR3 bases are TGTGCCAGCAGCCTAACCCGACTAGCGGGGTACAATGAGCAGTTCTTC. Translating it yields CASSLTRLAGYNEQFF. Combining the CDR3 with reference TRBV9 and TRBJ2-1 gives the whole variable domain DSGVTQTPKHLITATGQRVTLRCSPRSGDLSVYWYQQSLDQGLQFLIQYYNGEERAKGNILERFSAQQFPDLHSELNLSSLELGDSALYFCASSLTRLAGYNEQFFGPGTRLTVL.

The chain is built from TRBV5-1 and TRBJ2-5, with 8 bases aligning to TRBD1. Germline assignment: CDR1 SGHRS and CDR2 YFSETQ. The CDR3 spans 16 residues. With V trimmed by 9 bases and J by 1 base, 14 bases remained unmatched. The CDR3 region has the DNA TGCGCCACCCCAGGTACAGGGGGTGGGATCCAAGAGACCCAGTACTTC. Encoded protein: CATPGTGGGIQETQYF.